The present entry profiles one T cell receptor (beta chain) with its context. Its antigen is unidentified. This sample is part of a study of OX40 agonist ivuxolimab in advanced cancers. Study-wide context: Partial response was recorded in three patients: one hepatocellular carcinoma and two cutaneous melanoma cases. Study conclusions and caveats: Clonal expansion was seen in CD4+ and CD8+ blood T cells by week 6 at 0.1 to 3.0 mg/kg.

Here immunoSEQ multiplex PCR was the method, and the copy in TCRdb shows in-frame clones only, minus some. The sample lists 55,000 to 65,000 clones, more than 80% seen once, with 1.5% to 2% in the top ten. Germline V CDR1 and CDR2: SGHRS, YFSETQ. The ends were cut back, 4 bases at V and 4 bases at J, with 18 bases in the middle. This CDR3 comprises 16 residues. The rearrangement joins TRBV5-1 to TRBJ2-1; D is perhaps TRBD2 (6 bases). The sequences come from CD4+ or CD8+ T cells sorted from blood, collected in a trial of the OX40 agonist ivuxolimab. The TCR originated in an adult with an advanced solid tumor such as melanoma, head and neck, liver or kidney cancer. As DNA, the CDR3 is TGCGCCAGCAGCCGTGGGCCGACGGGGGTTTACAATGAGCAGTTCTTC. This translates into CASSRGPTGVYNEQFF.